This record looks at one T cell receptor beta chain sequence and its context. Its target antigen remains unknown. Per-nucleotide qualities are absent, and no much larger clonotype sits a single base away. This entry belongs to a study of a mutant IDH1 vaccine in newly diagnosed glioma (TCRdb year 2021). For the study in its entirety: Of the roughly 32 patients who were treated, approximately 60% were male and about 40% were female, and the mean age was about 40 years. Before enrollment, patients had received standard therapy of radiotherapy alone, temozolomide alone, or radiochemotherapy with temozolomide; most received the combination. Peripheral blood was collected at six visits: V03 (baseline), V05, V07, V10, V12 and V13. Longitudinal TCRB deep sequencing was done for 25 to 30 treated patients, wherever samples were available for exploratory analyses. Study-level results and caveats: Immune responses induced by the vaccine were seen in around 94% of patients across multiple MHC alleles. PBMC samples for TCRB deep sequencing were selected based on availability. No apparent relationship was observed between pseudoprogression and alterations in the top peripheral T cell clonotypes detected by TCRB sequencing. The authors noted that analyses of patient blood samples could not be reproduced because of sample limitations.

CDR1 is given as ENHRY and CDR2 as SYGVKD, both from the germline V gene. The CDR3 has 11 amino acids, counting the end cysteine and phenylalanine. Just CDR3 DNA is preserved here, 33 bases in frame from base 1. Preparation of the library involved the immunoSEQ multiplex PCR assay. Rearranged TCR beta chain sequences were amplified using the hsTCRB Kit according to the manufacturer's protocol. TCRB libraries were sequenced on an Illumina MiSeq. The published analysis was carried out like this. The kit vendor's proprietary platform handled demultiplexing, trimming and gene mapping. The immuneACCESS repertoire file appears here via TCRdb, limited to in-frame rearrangements. These files lack a portion of the clones; in checked studies, under half of the deficit traces to unresolved V genes, and the cause of the others is not known. V, J and clone size derive from that table, while D and trimming were established from the DNA sequence. The sample includes over 75,000 clones, with 80% observed a single time. The leading ten clones occupy roughly 7% of the sample.

The sample's time point label, decoded: baseline, week 1 (first vaccination visit). The sample's treatment or condition label, in plain terms: pre-vaccination baseline after standard-of-care therapy. All donors had newly diagnosed IDH1-mutant astrocytomas of WHO grade 3 or 4 that showed loss of nuclear ATRX. The samples were drawn from NOA16, a multicentre, single-arm, open-label phase I trial in Germany that tested a mutant IDH1 peptide vaccine in humans for the first time. For immunogenicity testing, the blood drawn at visit V03 was used as the baseline sample. The DNeasy Blood and Tissue Kit was used to extract genomic DNA from EDTA blood for TCRB sequencing.

The clonotype originates from a man between 40 and 49 years old with glioma. This specimen consisted of PBMCs, obtained from a glioma patient treated with radiotherapy, temozolomide or both. The V gene is TRBV10-3 and the J gene is TRBJ2-5; the D gene is unclear. The end of the DNA fits TRBJ2-7 better, so the J call may be wrong. The CDR3 is CAISDSFEQYF. In nucleotides, the sequence is TGTGCCATCAGTGACTCGTTCGAGCAGTACTTC.